These 30 T cell receptor beta chains were all obtained from the same sample, sequenced in a study of cytomegalovirus exposure and HLA in healthy donors. The PCR made use of 60 Vbeta and 13 Jbeta primers. Profiling relied on immunoSEQ multiplex PCR, and the TCRdb table lists in-frame clones only, not all of them. The sample includes some 170,000 clones, 70% to 80% of them seen just once. Material for sequencing was PBMCs. Receptor source: a man between 18 and 29 years old in good health and CMV-seropositive.

In the case of this clone: The junction does not match germline at one end; this may be a read error. This chain links TRBV2 with TRBJ1-1; TRBD1 is a possible D gene (5 bases). Germline V lookup: CDR1 SNHLY, CDR2 FYNNEI. The CDR3 is made up of 13 amino acids. The CDR3 DNA sequence: TGCGCGGGCTCCATGGGGACTAACACTGAAGCTTTCTTT. It codes for CAGSMGTNTEAFF.

This clone was seen once. The V and J genes are TRBV28 and TRBJ2-1; D remains ambiguous. V was shortened by 8 bases and J by 4 bases, with 6 bases between the two germline ends. Germline assignment: CDR1 MDHEN and CDR2 SYDVKM. The CDR3 totals 11 residues. Here the CDR3 reads CASLRYNEQFF. The DNA for the CDR3 is TGTGCCAGCCTCCGTTACAATGAGCAGTTCTTC. The full variable domain, in which reference TRBV28 and TRBJ2-1 provide the parts outside the CDR3, is DVKVTQSSRYLVKRTGEKVFLECVQDMDHENMFWYRQDPGLGLRLIYFSYDVKMKEKGDIPEGYSVSREKKERFSLILESASTNQTSMYLCASLRYNEQFFGPGTRLTVL.

This clone was detected only a few times. V and J are TRBV4-2 and TRBJ1-1; D is undetermined. V lost 0 bases, J lost 1 base, and 18 bases lay in between. The CDR3 loop spans 18 amino acids. Germline loops: CDR1 LGHNA, CDR2 YNFKEQ. CDR3 sequence: CASSQDLLRVRENTEAFF. DNA for the CDR3: TGTGCCAGCAGCCAAGATCTTTTGAGGGTTCGGGAGAACACTGAAGCTTTCTTT.

The chain has TRBV19 and TRBJ1-5, with D perhaps matching TRBD1 (6 bases). The CDR3 has 15 residues. The ends were cut back, 6 bases at V and 1 base at J, with 13 bases in the middle. Germline V gene sequence: CDR1 LNHDA, CDR2 SQIVND (reference sequence). CDR3: CASSRGGGSNQPQHF. CDR3 nucleotide sequence: TGTGCCAGTAGCAGGGGTGGGGGAAGCAATCAGCCCCAGCATTTT.

The genes are TRBV4-1 and TRBJ2-3; TRBD1 matches 9 bases. Germline trimming cut 4 bases from V and 3 bases from J; bases unmatched to any gene: 5. The CDR3 contains 15 residues. CDR1 is MGHRA and CDR2 is YSYEKL in the germline V gene. The CDR3: CASSRAGTGTDTQYF. As DNA, the CDR3 is TGCGCCAGCAGCCGAGCCGGGACAGGGACAGATACGCAGTATTTT.

This chain connects TRBV11-2 to TRBJ2-7; D might be TRBD2 (5 bases). V dropped 8 bases and J dropped 3 bases, with 20 bases sitting between them. The CDR3 runs 15 residues. Germline CDR1 is SGHAT and CDR2 is FQNNGV. CDR3 sequence (DNA): TGTGCCAGCCAACACCGAGGGAATTCCTACTACGAGCAGTACTTC. It specifies CASQHRGNSYYEQYF.

The CDR3 region is CASNTGGRNEQFF. The CDR3 DNA reads TGTGCCAGCAACACAGGGGGCAGGAATGAGCAGTTCTTC. The chain couples TRBV27 to TRBJ2-1; TRBD1 agrees at 9 bases. CDR1 is MNHEY, CDR2 SMNVEV, per germline (reference sequence). V dropped 7 bases and J dropped 7; count of bases not matched to a gene: 5. This CDR3 is built from 13 residues.

The V and J genes are TRBV10-3 and TRBJ1-4; 10 bases map to TRBD1. V shed 6 bases and J 2 bases; nucleotides not matched to a gene: 0. The germline V gene encodes CDR1 ENHRY and CDR2 SYGVKD. This CDR3 has 14 amino acids. The CDR3 sequence is CAIRDRGTNEKLFF. The CDR3 DNA reads TGTGCCATCAGGGACAGGGGGACTAATGAAAAACTGTTTTTT.

This clone occurred once. V is TRBV27 and J is TRBJ1-2; D possibly corresponds to TRBD1 (6 bases). V was shortened by 0 bases and J by 8 bases, with 13 bases between the two germline ends. The CDR3 sequence is 14 residues long. Germline V gives CDR1 MNHEY, CDR2 SMNVEV (reference sequence). The CDR3 spells CASSLSVGAGGYTF. As DNA, the CDR3 is TGTGCCAGCAGTTTATCGGTGGGGGCGGGCGGCTACACCTTC.

The gene calls are TRBV28 and TRBJ2-7; 10 bases map to TRBD1. V lost 10 bases and J lost 2; bases outside the gene matches: 26. The CDR3 is 20 residues long. Germline-derived CDR1 and CDR2 are MDHEN and SYDVKM. The CDR3 region is CATQPFVRGQGLGGAYEQYF. The DNA for the CDR3 is TGTGCCACCCAACCCTTTGTTAGGGGACAGGGGCTCGGGGGGGCCTACGAGCAGTACTTC. The full variable domain, completed using reference TRBV28 and TRBJ2-7, is DVKVTQSSRYLVKRTGEKVFLECVQDMDHENMFWYRQDPGLGLRLIYFSYDVKMKEKGDIPEGYSVSREKKERFSLILESASTNQTSMYLCATQPFVRGQGLGGAYEQYFGPGTRLTVT.

This chain uses TRBV4-3 with TRBJ1-4, with TRBD1 identical over 7 bases. Germline CDR1 is LGHNA and CDR2 is YSLEER. The CDR3 loop spans 15 amino acids. The ends lost 0 bases at V and 8 bases at J; junction bases unmatched: 6. The chain's CDR3 is CASSQDRQGGEKLFF. CDR3 in DNA: TGCGCCAGCAGCCAAGATCGACAGGGTGGGGAAAAACTGTTTTTT.

The chain is built from TRBV9 and TRBJ1-3, with TRBD1 as a possible D gene (5 bases). Trimming left V 3 bases short and J 0 bases short, with 13 bases between. CDR1 and CDR2 (germline): SGDLS, YYNGEE. The CDR3 is 16 residues long. The CDR3 is CASSEGLEYSGNTIYF. The CDR3 DNA reads TGTGCCAGCAGCGAGGGGTTAGAGTACTCTGGAAACACCATATATTTT. Complete variable domain (other parts from reference TRBV9 and TRBJ1-3): DSGVTQTPKHLITATGQRVTLRCSPRSGDLSVYWYQQSLDQGLQFLIQYYNGEERAKGNILERFSAQQFPDLHSELNLSSLELGDSALYFCASSEGLEYSGNTIYFGEGSWLTVV.

The chain employs TRBV27 and TRBJ2-7, with D uncertain. Trimming stripped 5 bases from V and 2 bases from J, with 7 bases between. Looked up from germline, CDR1 is MNHEY and CDR2 is SMNVEV (reference sequence). This CDR3 is built from 12 residues. The CDR3 bases are TGTGCCAGCAGTCCAGTAACCTACGAGCAGTACTTC. Its translation is CASSPVTYEQYF.

V usage is TRBV12-5 and J usage is TRBJ1-5; perhaps TRBD1 as D (5 bases). The CDR3 extends over 14 amino acids. Trimming left V 8 bases short and J 0 bases short, with 11 bases between. Per the germline V gene, CDR1 is LGHNT and CDR2 is FRNRAP. The CDR3 loop reads CASRRGNSNQPQHF. CDR3 bases: TGTGCTAGTCGGCGGGGGAATAGCAATCAGCCCCAGCATTTT.

This clone was recorded once. The chain combines TRBV13 with TRBJ1-1; a weak D match, TRBD1 (5 bases). V shed 3 bases and J shed 7 bases, with 12 bases lying between them. The CDR3 covers 13 residues. Looked up from germline, CDR1 is PRHDT and CDR2 is FYEKMQ (reference sequence). The CDR3 reads CASSLGRGVEAFF. Written as DNA, the CDR3 is TGTGCCAGCAGCTTGGGGAGGGGAGTTGAAGCTTTCTTT.

The V call is TRBV9, the J call TRBJ2-1; TRBD1 matches at 10 bases. There are 17 residues in the CDR3. V lost 3 bases and J lost 4; bases outside the gene matches: 10. Germline V gives CDR1 SGDLS, CDR2 YYNGEE. The CDR3 here is CASSAPRDRGHYNEQFF. CDR3 DNA: TGTGCCAGCAGCGCCCCCCGGGACAGGGGTCATTACAATGAGCAGTTCTTC.

CDR3 in amino acids: CASSFGMSSYNEQFF. CDR3 sequence (DNA): TGTGCCAGCAGCTTCGGGATGAGCTCCTACAATGAGCAGTTCTTC. The chain combines TRBV7-2 with TRBJ2-1, with a tentative D call TRBD2 (5 bases). This CDR3 is 15 amino acids long. V was cut by 3 bases and J by 0 bases, with 9 bases left in between. The germline V gene has CDR1 SGHTA and CDR2 FQGNSA.

A remark on this clone: The germline gene is not matched at one end of the junction; a read error may be the cause. The rearrangement joins TRBV7-7 to TRBJ2-2; 14 nucleotides match TRBD2. This CDR3 is 18 amino acids long. Germline lookup yields CDR1 SSHAT and CDR2 FNYEAQ (reference sequence). CDR3 sequence (DNA): TGTGCTAGCAGCCCGGGACTAGCGGGAGAGTTGGGGACCGGGGAGCTGTTTTTT. It yields the protein CASSPGLAGELGTGELFF.

The V gene is TRBV2, the J gene TRBJ1-5; unclear D gene. The germline CDR1 and CDR2 sequences are SNHLY and FYNNEI. The CDR3 has 15 residues. Trimming took off 3 bases at V and 0 bases at J, with 9 bases between the two ends. DNA for the CDR3: TGTGCCAGCAGTGAGGTAGTTAATAGCAATCAGCCCCAGCATTTT. This encodes CASSEVVNSNQPQHF.

The chain couples TRBV13 to TRBJ1-1; D is undetermined. Trimming took 5 bases from V and 2 from J, leaving 15 bases between them. Germline V gives CDR1 PRHDT, CDR2 FYEKMQ (reference sequence). The CDR3 loop spans 15 amino acids. Written as DNA, the CDR3 is TGTGCCAGCAGCGTTAGAGGGAGAATCAACACTGAAGCTTTCTTT. Translated: CASSVRGRINTEAFF.

This clone was recorded a few times. The junction differs from germline at one of its ends, possibly a read error. The rearrangement joins TRBV7-2 to TRBJ2-6, with a weak D call TRBD2 (5 bases). The germline CDR1 and CDR2 sequences are SGHTA and FQGNSA. The CDR3 loop spans 15 amino acids. CDR3 sequence: CASSLALSGANVLTF. The CDR3 DNA is TGTGCCAGCAGCCTAGCACTCTCTGGGGCCAACGTCCTGACTTTC.

This clone was seen only a few times. The genes are TRBV5-4 and TRBJ2-1; D gene ambiguous. V lost 4 bases and J 4 bases, leaving 18 bases between the germline ends. The CDR3 runs to 16 residues. Germline V CDR1 and CDR2: SGHNT, YYREEE (reference sequence). CDR3 amino acids: CASSLPATQAYNEQFF. The CDR3 DNA is TGTGCCAGCAGCCTCCCTGCGACGCAGGCATACAATGAGCAGTTCTTC. The whole variable domain, remainder taken from reference TRBV5-4 and TRBJ2-1, is ETGVTQSPTHLIKTRGQQVTLRCSSQSGHNTVSWYQQALGQGPQFIFQYYREEENGRGNFPPRFSGLQFPNYSSELNVNALELDDSALYLCASSLPATQAYNEQFFGPGTRLTVL.

The V and J genes are TRBV27 and TRBJ2-7; tentative D call: TRBD2 (6 bases). The CDR3 runs to 14 residues. The V end lost 1 base, the J end lost 4 bases, and 11 bases lay between the germline ends. The V gene's germline CDR1 is MNHEY and CDR2 SMNVEV (reference sequence). Here the CDR3 DNA reads TGTGCCAGCAGTTTATTTGGGGGGTCGTACGAGCAGTACTTC. Translation: CASSLFGGSYEQYF.

The chain has TRBV28 and TRBJ2-1; weak D call: TRBD1 (5 bases). Germline values: CDR1 MDHEN, CDR2 SYDVKM. CDR3 length: 12 residues. Deletions cut 6 bases from V and 8 bases from J, with 11 bases between. The CDR3 reads CASRDSRYEQFF. The CDR3 DNA reads as TGTGCCAGCAGAGACAGTAGGTATGAGCAGTTCTTC.

V and J are TRBV2 and TRBJ2-3, with 9 bases aligning to TRBD2. This CDR3 is built from 16 residues. Germline V gene sequence: CDR1 SNHLY, CDR2 FYNNEI. J lost 2 bases, V lost 5 bases, and 8 bases had no gene match. CDR3 protein: CASSKLAGESTDTQYF. The CDR3 bases are TGTGCCAGCAGTAAATTAGCGGGGGAATCCACAGATACGCAGTATTTT.

The chain has TRBV11-2 and TRBJ2-3, with 9 bases matching TRBD1. Germline V gene sequence: CDR1 SGHAT, CDR2 FQNNGV. Unmatched junction bases numbered 8, after V lost 1 base and J lost 0 bases. The CDR3 contains 18 residues. CDR3 sequence: CASSLGADRGGSTDTQYF. The CDR3, as DNA: TGTGCCAGCAGCTTAGGTGCGGACAGGGGAGGGAGCACAGATACGCAGTATTTT.

The chain combines TRBV7-2 with TRBJ1-2; no definite D call. This CDR3 has 12 amino acids. Germline values: CDR1 SGHTA, CDR2 FQGNSA. The ends were cut back, 1 base at V and 7 bases at J, with 7 bases in the middle. The CDR3 is CASSLGPGGYTF. CDR3 sequence (DNA): TGTGCCAGCAGCTTAGGCCCAGGTGGCTACACCTTC.

The genes are TRBV7-2 and TRBJ2-7; TRBD2 agrees at 12 bases. This CDR3 has 15 residues. Germline CDR1 is SGHTA and CDR2 is FQGNSA. V was clipped by 5 bases and J by 2 bases; unmatched bases: 4. The chain's CDR3 is CASSQGTSGPYEQYF. The CDR3 DNA sequence: TGTGCCAGCAGCCAGGGGACTAGCGGGCCCTACGAGCAGTACTTC.

The chain recombines TRBV9 with TRBJ1-2, with D hard to call. Germline CDR1 SGDLS, CDR2 YYNGEE. The germline V and J ends were trimmed by 0 bases and 5 bases, with 8 bases remaining between them. The length of the CDR3 is 13 residues. Written as DNA, the CDR3 is TGTGCCAGCAGCGTAGTGGGAGGTTATGGCTACACCTTC. Protein: CASSVVGGYGYTF.

The V gene is TRBV6-1, the J gene TRBJ1-2; TRBD1 is a possible D gene (6 bases). Germline-derived CDR1 and CDR2 are MNHNS and SASEGT. Trimming cost V 6 bases and J 2 bases, with 13 bases left between them. The CDR3 runs 14 residues. The CDR3 region is CASRLGQGNYGYTF. As DNA, the CDR3 is TGTGCCAGCAGACTGGGGCAGGGGAACTATGGCTACACCTTC.